This TCR beta chain originates from a study of cytomegalovirus exposure and HLA in healthy donors. Findings and caveats of the study: Reports showed the classifier diagnosing cytomegalovirus status with high specificity and sensitivity.

Points on this clone: Its matching antigen is unknown.

Both 60 Vbeta primers and 13 Jbeta primers went into the PCR. Method: immunoSEQ multiplex PCR; TCRdb's copy keeps in-frame clones and lacks some. The repertoire holds 150,000 to 170,000 clones, with over 65% as singletons. J gave up 7 bases and V 1 base, and 4 bases lay outside the gene matches. CDR3 length equals 14 residues. Germline CDR1 is GTSNPN and CDR2 is SVGIG (reference sequence). This TCR was recovered from a man aged 25 to 40 in good health and CMV-seronegative. Sequenced material: PBMCs. The chain employs TRBV30 and TRBJ1-2; 12 bases line up with TRBD1. In DNA form, the CDR3 reads TGTGCCTGGAGTGAGGGGACAGGGGGCTGTGGCTACACCTTC. Translation: CAWSEGTGGCGYTF.